The entry below describes one T cell receptor beta chain. Its specificity is unknown. This CDR3 has 15 residues. V was trimmed by 3 bases and J by 5 bases, leaving 14 bases between them. The data were obtained in a study of T cell repertoires in cytomegalovirus infection. The wider study: CMV infection and matching HLA type were both indicated by public TCR beta signatures.

MiXCR, applied by TCRdb to the reads, yields one record per CDR3 protein. The sample records 100,000 or so distinct CDR3 sequences, roughly 41% being singletons. The sequence came from a human donor in good health (CMV status not recorded). Some clones in this sample may be carry-over from other donors' samples. The source was CD8+ T cells from cultured PBMCs, collected from culture after CMV antigen stimulation. The V and J genes are TRBV12-3 or TRBV12-4 and TRBJ2-1; D assignment may be TRBD1 or TRBD2 (5 bases each). The CDR3 here is CASSLWLGDHNEQFF. The CDR3 DNA reads TGTGCCAGCAGTTTGTGGCTAGGGGACCACAATGAGCAGTTCTTC.